These 32 T cell receptor beta chains came from one sample sequenced in a study of cytomegalovirus exposure and HLA in healthy donors (dated by TCRdb to about 2017). Library creation used the immunoSEQ multiplex PCR assay. The multiplex PCR relied on a mix of 60 forward primers for TCR Vbeta segments and 13 reverse primers for TCR Jbeta segments. TCRdb holds this immuneACCESS table with in-frame rearrangements only. Some clones are missing; in checked studies, unresolved V genes explain under half, and the rest has no known cause. For this sample there are approximately 190,000 clones; 81% appear just once. The ten biggest clones cover roughly 2% of the sample. What was sequenced was PBMCs. Every receptor here comes from a woman between 18 and 30 years old in good health and CMV-seropositive.

The chain recombines TRBV30 with TRBJ2-7; TRBD2 might be the D (6 bases). Trimming took 5 bases from V and 2 from J, leaving 13 bases between them. The CDR3 runs 13 residues. Germline lookup yields CDR1 GTSNPN and CDR2 SVGIG (reference sequence). This CDR3 reads CAWAGTGAYEQYF. DNA for the CDR3: TGTGCCTGGGCCGGGACGGGAGCCTACGAGCAGTACTTC.

This chain joins TRBV6-5 and TRBJ1-3, with TRBD1 as a possible D gene (5 bases). Germline CDR1 and CDR2: MNHEY and SVGAGI. CDR3 length: 16 residues. V was clipped by 0 bases and J by 4 bases, with 13 bases between them. CDR3 residues: CASSYSKYGGGNTIYF. The CDR3 DNA reads TGTGCCAGCAGTTACTCGAAGTATGGGGGGGGAAACACCATATATTTT.

The rearrangement joins TRBV27 to TRBJ1-4, with 7 bases identical to TRBD1. This CDR3 has 14 residues. Germline V gene data show CDR1 as MNHEY and CDR2 as SMNVEV (reference sequence). J gave up 7 bases and V 4 bases, and 6 bases lay outside the gene matches. The CDR3 nucleotides are TGTGCCAGCAGTTCGTACGGGACAGCTGAAAAACTGTTTTTT. Translating gives CASSSYGTAEKLFF.

V is TRBV11-2 and J is TRBJ2-3; 13 bases align to TRBD2. The ends lost 4 bases at V and 6 bases at J; junction bases unmatched: 7. From germline, CDR1 is SGHAT and CDR2 FQNNGV. There are 16 residues in the CDR3. The CDR3 DNA is TGTGCCAGCAGCTCGCGGACTAGCGGGGGAACGGATACGCAGTATTTT. This sequence encodes CASSSRTSGGTDTQYF. The full variable domain, with the rest looked up from reference TRBV11-2 and TRBJ2-3, is EAGVAQSPRYKIIEKRQSVAFWCNPISGHATLYWYQQILGQGPKLLIQFQNNGVVDDSQLPKDRFSAERLKGVDSTLKIQPAKLEDSAVYLCASSSRTSGGTDTQYFGPGTRLTVL.

In regard to this clone: This CDR3 is also generated by other DNA sequences in the sample. The chain has TRBV19 and TRBJ1-6; 10 nucleotides agree with TRBD1. The CDR3 extends over 12 amino acids. CDR1 is LNHDA and CDR2 is SQIVND in the germline V gene (reference sequence). Trimming at V came to 8 bases and at J to 8 bases, leaving 0 bases not matched to a gene. The CDR3 protein is CASGTGDSPLHF. Here the CDR3 DNA reads TGTGCCAGTGGGACAGGGGATTCACCCCTCCACTTT.

Points on this clone: The sample carries other DNA sequences with the same CDR3. This rearrangement joins TRBV30 to TRBJ1-5; D call uncertain. CDR1 is GTSNPN, CDR2 SVGIG, per germline (reference sequence). The CDR3 extends over 13 amino acids. V was clipped by 3 bases and J by 3 bases, with 9 bases between them. This chain's CDR3 is CAWSSGDNQPQHF. As DNA, the CDR3 is TGTGCCTGGAGCTCAGGTGACAATCAGCCCCAGCATTTT. The complete variable domain, with remaining parts taken from reference TRBV30 and TRBJ1-5, reads SQTIHQWPATLVQPVGSPLSLECTVEGTSNPNLYWYRQAAGRGLQLLFYSVGIGQISSEVPQNLSASRPQDRQFILSSKKLLLSDSGFYLCAWSSGDNQPQHFGDGTRLSIL.

The chain carries TRBV7-9 and TRBJ1-5, with TRBD1 matching 8 bases. The CDR3 contains 13 residues. Unmatched junction bases numbered 2, after V lost 3 bases and J lost 7 bases. The germline V gene encodes CDR1 SEHNR and CDR2 FQNEAQ (reference sequence). Here the CDR3 reads CASSLTGVQPQHF. The CDR3 DNA reads TGTGCCAGCAGCTTGACAGGGGTCCAGCCCCAGCATTTT. The full variable domain, completed using reference TRBV7-9 and TRBJ1-5, is DTGVSQNPRHKITKRGQNVTFRCDPISEHNRLYWYRQTLGQGPEFLTYFQNEAQLEKSRLLSDRFSAERPKGSFSTLEIQRTEQGDSAMYLCASSLTGVQPQHFGDGTRLSIL.

The chain couples TRBV14 to TRBJ2-5; 9 nucleotides align to TRBD2. Looked up from germline, CDR1 is SGHDN and CDR2 is FVKESK. CDR3 length: 18 amino acids. V shed 0 bases, J shed 5 bases, and the junction held 13 bases outside the gene matches. Here the CDR3 DNA reads TGTGCCAGCAGCCAAGATCGCTGGGGCAGCGGGGGGTCCGAGACCCAGTACTTC. Protein sequence: CASSQDRWGSGGSETQYF.

In DNA, the CDR3 is TGTGCCACCAGCAGAGCCCTATCGTCAGATACGCAGTATTTT. Translation gives CATSRALSSDTQYF. The rearrangement uses TRBV15 and TRBJ2-3; D call uncertain. The CDR3 length is 14 residues. Germline V CDR1 and CDR2: LNHNV, YYDKDF (reference sequence). V lost 1 base, J lost 4 bases, and 9 bases lay in between.

The genes are TRBV11-2 and TRBJ1-4; TRBD1 matches at 10 bases. With 5 bases clipped from V and 8 bases from J, the junction kept 14 bases outside the gene matches. Germline V gene data show CDR1 as SGHAT and CDR2 as FQNNGV. This CDR3 has 17 amino acids. The CDR3 reads CASSRWTGGKLGEKLFF. CDR3 sequence (DNA): TGTGCCAGCAGCCGTTGGACAGGGGGGAAGTTGGGGGAAAAACTGTTTTTT.

The chain carries TRBV6-4 and TRBJ1-3; D uncertain. V shed 3 bases and J shed 1 base, with 7 bases lying between them. From germline, CDR1 is MRHNA and CDR2 SNTAGT. The CDR3 length is 14 residues. CDR3: CASSDFRSGNTIYF. Here the CDR3 DNA reads TGTGCCAGCAGTGATTTTCGGTCTGGAAACACCATATATTTT.

The gene calls are TRBV7-2 and TRBJ2-5; D remains ambiguous. Germline CDR1 and CDR2: SGHTA and FQGNSA. The CDR3 loop spans 12 amino acids. Trimming left V 1 base short and J 5 bases short, with 5 bases between. The CDR3 bases are TGTGCCAGCAGCTTAGTTCCGGAGACCCAGTACTTC. It codes for CASSLVPETQYF.

This clone has just a few counts. This chain links TRBV27 with TRBJ1-2; D possibly corresponds to TRBD1 (5 bases). This CDR3 is built from 15 residues. V lost 3 bases and J lost 8, with 19 bases in between. The germline V gene has CDR1 MNHEY and CDR2 SMNVEV (reference sequence). The DNA of the CDR3 is TGTGCCAGCAGTTTTAGGGCAGGGAAGGTAGAGGGCTACACCTTC. Amino acid sequence: CASSFRAGKVEGYTF.

The V and J genes are TRBV30 and TRBJ2-5; D is uncertain. The last part of the DNA fits TRBJ2-7 better; the J call may be wrong. Germline CDR1 is GTSNPN and CDR2 is SVGIG (reference sequence). CDR3 size: 11 residues. The CDR3 sequence: CAWMNDYEQYF. The DNA for the CDR3 is TGTGCCTGGATGAATGACTACGAGCAGTACTTC.

A few counts support this clone. The rearrangement joins TRBV2 to TRBJ2-4; maybe TRBD2 (5 bases). Deletions cut 6 bases from V and 8 bases from J, with 17 bases between. The CDR3 runs 14 residues. CDR1 and CDR2 (germline): SNHLY, FYNNEI. The CDR3 DNA sequence: TGTGCCAGCAGACTACAACTCGCCGGGGACATTCAGTACTTC. Translating gives CASRLQLAGDIQYF.

This clone was observed a single time. The chain uses TRBV7-9 and TRBJ2-1; 9 positions match TRBD2. There are 16 residues in the CDR3. The V segment lost 6 bases and the J segment 0 bases; nucleotides outside the gene matches: 6. The germline V gene has CDR1 SEHNR and CDR2 FQNEAQ (reference sequence). In DNA, the CDR3 is TGTGCCAGCAGGACAGCACTAGCGGGCTCCTACAATGAGCAGTTCTTC. Protein sequence: CASRTALAGSYNEQFF.

The V and J genes are TRBV6-5 and TRBJ1-1; D might be TRBD1 (6 bases). V dropped 2 bases and J dropped 3 bases, with 16 bases sitting between them. Germline V gives CDR1 MNHEY, CDR2 SVGAGI. The CDR3 length is 16 residues. DNA of the CDR3: TGTGCCAGCAGTTACATTCTCGGGGGGCCGGACACTGAAGCTTTCTTT. This translates into CASSYILGGPDTEAFF.

The rearrangement links TRBV6-1 to TRBJ2-1; D unresolved. The CDR3 covers 15 residues. Trimming pared 0 bases from V and 1 base from J, leaving 7 bases between. Per germline, CDR1 MNHNS and CDR2 SASEGT. The CDR3 nucleotides are TGTGCCAGCAGTGAAGCCGGGTCTTCCTACAATGAGCAGTTCTTC. Residues: CASSEAGSSYNEQFF.

V gene TRBV29-1 combines with J gene TRBJ1-2; weak D call: TRBD1 (5 bases). The germline V and J ends were trimmed by 7 bases and 2 bases, with 14 bases remaining between them. The germline gives CDR1 SQVTM, CDR2 ANQGSEA. The CDR3 is 13 amino acids. The CDR3 nucleotides are TGCAGCGGGGGGGGGATGGAGAACTATGGCTACACCTTC. Translating it yields CSGGGMENYGYTF.

The chain links TRBV11-2 to TRBJ2-7, with TRBD2 as a possible D gene (5 bases). The V end lost 1 base, the J end lost 5 bases, and 24 bases lay between the germline ends. Germline CDR1 is SGHAT and CDR2 is FQNNGV. This CDR3 is 18 amino acids long. Here the CDR3 DNA reads TGTGCCAGCAGCTTAGCCCAACCCTACTTATCGGGATCCGACGAGCAGTACGTC. Translating gives CASSLAQPYLSGSDEQYV.

The genes are TRBV5-1 and TRBJ2-3; perhaps TRBD2 as D (7 bases). V shed 0 bases and J shed 6 bases, with 17 bases lying between them. The V gene's germline CDR1 is SGHRS and CDR2 YFSETQ. The CDR3 is 16 amino acids. The CDR3 sequence is CASSLALSGGGDTQYF. CDR3 coding DNA: TGCGCCAGCAGCTTGGCCCTCAGTGGGGGGGGCGATACGCAGTATTTT.

The V gene is TRBV28, the J gene TRBJ1-6; 9 nucleotides match TRBD1. This CDR3 comprises 14 residues. The trim removed 8 bases at V and 7 bases at J, leaving 6 bases unmatched. Germline V gives CDR1 MDHEN, CDR2 SYDVKM. For the CDR3, the DNA is TGTGCCAGCTCGGGGGACAGGGAAAATTCACCCCTCCACTTT. As protein: CASSGDRENSPLHF.

This clone was seen only a few times. This chain connects TRBV28 to TRBJ2-2, with a tentative D call TRBD1 (5 bases). Deletions cut 2 bases from V and 0 bases from J, with 13 bases between. The CDR3 extends over 17 amino acids. CDR1 MDHEN and CDR2 SYDVKM come from the germline V gene. The CDR3 bases are TGTGCCAGCAGTTTAGGAATGGGGCAGCCGAACACCGGGGAGCTGTTTTTT. It specifies CASSLGMGQPNTGELFF.

The chain has TRBV5-3 and TRBJ2-5; D call uncertain. TRBV5-3 is classed as an ORF, of uncertain function. Trimming took 6 bases from V and 11 from J, leaving 8 bases between them. The CDR3 totals 9 residues. The CDR3 DNA follows: TGTGCCAGAACCCATCAGCAGTACTTC. Its protein is CARTHQQYF.

CDR3 sequence: CASSVSGGGMNTEAFF. The DNA of the CDR3 is TGTGCCAGCAGCGTTAGCGGGGGGGGCATGAACACTGAAGCTTTCTTT. The rearrangement links TRBV9 to TRBJ1-1; tentative D call: TRBD1 (6 bases). CDR3 size: 16 residues. In germline, CDR1 is SGDLS, CDR2 YYNGEE. V was shortened by 2 bases and J by 0 bases, with 14 bases between the two germline ends.

The rearrangement joins TRBV13 to TRBJ2-7, with D possibly matching TRBD1 (5 bases). This CDR3 is built from 14 residues. CDR1 PRHDT and CDR2 FYEKMQ come from the germline V gene (reference sequence). V lost 5 bases and J 0 bases, leaving 11 bases between the germline ends. The CDR3: CASSIGHFSYEQYF. Written as DNA, the CDR3 is TGTGCCAGCAGCATCGGACACTTCTCCTACGAGCAGTACTTC.

This chain links TRBV2 with TRBJ1-6, with a weak D call TRBD1 (6 bases). The CDR3 is 14 residues long. Germline V gene lookup returns CDR1 SNHLY and CDR2 FYNNEI. The germline V and J ends were trimmed by 5 bases and 7 bases, with 12 bases remaining between them. CDR3 sequence reads: CASSTGQKNSPLHF. The DNA for the CDR3 is TGTGCCAGCAGTACCGGACAGAAGAATTCACCCCTCCACTTT.

V gene TRBV5-6 combines with J gene TRBJ2-4; TRBD2 agrees at 9 bases. V lost 3 bases to trimming and J lost 8 bases; unmatched junction nucleotides: 9. This CDR3 contains 15 residues. CDR1 and CDR2 from the germline V gene are SGHDT and YYEEEE. DNA for the CDR3: TGTGCCAGCAGCTCTCTAGCGGGGTATTGGTACATTCAGTACTTC. As protein: CASSSLAGYWYIQYF. Variable domain in full (rest from reference TRBV5-6 and TRBJ2-4): DAGVTQSPTHLIKTRGQQVTLRCSPKSGHDTVSWYQQALGQGPQFIFQYYEEEERQRGNFPDRFSGHQFPNYSSELNVNALLLGDSALYLCASSSLAGYWYIQYFGAGTRLSVL.

This clone was observed a handful of times. The V call is TRBV29-1, the J call TRBJ2-2, with D possibly TRBD1 on 6 matching bases. Germline V lookup: CDR1 SQVTM, CDR2 ANQGSEA. Trimming stripped 6 bases from V and 3 bases from J, with 8 bases between. The CDR3 length is 12 residues. The CDR3 loop reads CSVQGYTGELFF. In DNA, the CDR3 is TGCAGCGTACAGGGTTACACCGGGGAGCTGTTTTTT.

The rearrangement uses TRBV30 and TRBJ1-2; a possible D gene is TRBD1 (6 bases). This CDR3 spans 13 amino acids. CDR1 is GTSNPN, CDR2 SVGIG, per germline (reference sequence). Deletions cut 3 bases from V and 8 bases from J, with 16 bases between. This chain's CDR3 is CAWRKTGIGGYTF. CDR3 sequence (DNA): TGTGCCTGGAGAAAAACAGGGATAGGCGGCTACACCTTC. Filled out from reference TRBV30 and TRBJ1-2, the complete variable domain reads SQTIHQWPATLVQPVGSPLSLECTVEGTSNPNLYWYRQAAGRGLQLLFYSVGIGQISSEVPQNLSASRPQDRQFILSSKKLLLSDSGFYLCAWRKTGIGGYTFGSGTRLTVV.

The chain uses TRBV9 and TRBJ2-2; D gene ambiguous. CDR3 size: 14 residues. Germline V CDR1 and CDR2: SGDLS, YYNGEE. The V end was cut by 3 bases, the J end by 4 bases, with 10 bases between. The CDR3 is CASSGTTATGELFF. The CDR3 DNA is TGTGCCAGCAGCGGAACTACGGCCACCGGGGAGCTGTTTTTT.

The rearrangement links TRBV18 to TRBJ2-5, with TRBD1 identical over 9 bases. The CDR3 extends over 20 amino acids. The germline V gene encodes CDR1 KGHSH and CDR2 LQKENI. J lost 1 base, V lost 0 bases, and 15 bases had no gene match. The CDR3 reads CASSPPGQGREILRQETQYF. In DNA, the CDR3 is TGTGCCAGCTCACCACCGGGACAGGGAAGGGAGATTCTGCGCCAAGAGACCCAGTACTTC.